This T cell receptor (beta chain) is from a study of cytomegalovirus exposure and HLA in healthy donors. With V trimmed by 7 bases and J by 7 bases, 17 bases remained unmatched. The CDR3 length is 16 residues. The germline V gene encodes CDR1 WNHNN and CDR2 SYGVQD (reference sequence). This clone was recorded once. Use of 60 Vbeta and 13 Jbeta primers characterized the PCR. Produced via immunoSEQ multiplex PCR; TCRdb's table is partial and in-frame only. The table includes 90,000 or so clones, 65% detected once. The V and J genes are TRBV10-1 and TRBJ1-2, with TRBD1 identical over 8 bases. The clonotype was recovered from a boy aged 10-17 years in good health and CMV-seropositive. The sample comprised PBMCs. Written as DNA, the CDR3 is TGCGCCAGCAAGCTAGTATACCGGGACAGGAAAGCTGGCTACACCTTC. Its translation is CASKLVYRDRKAGYTF.